These T cell receptor beta chains were read from a single sample in a study of T cell responses to AZD1222 COVID-19 vaccine. The assay was immunoSEQ multiplex PCR, and TCRdb's table has in-frame clones only and misses some. The table lists about 150,000 clones, approximately 91% of them singletons. This specimen consisted of peripheral blood, obtained 28 days after the second dose of the MenACWY control vaccine. The source is an adult who received the MenACWY meningococcal vaccine as a control. Each CDR3 is given with its conserved first and last residue. The D gene is left open where the match is weak. Size is omitted from some rows. Given values are once, few, many or a class for expanded clones.

V,D,J,size,DNA,CDR3
TRBV4-2,TRBD2,TRBJ2-7,NA,TGTGCCAGCAGCCAAGAGCCCAGCGGGGTCTCCTACGAGCAGTACTTC,CASSQEPSGVSYEQYF
TRBV2,NA,TRBJ1-3,NA,TGTGCCAGCAGTGTTCAGGGTGGTATTCCCGGAAACACCATATATTTT,CASSVQGGIPGNTIYF
TRBV6-2/TRBV6-3,TRBD1,TRBJ1-6,NA,TGTGCCAGCAGTCGATTTACAGGGGGCTCGAATTCACCCCTCCACTTT,CASSRFTGGSNSPLHF
TRBV4-1,NA,TRBJ1-5,NA,TGCGCCAGCAGCCAACCCGGGGCTAGCGGGCGGCCCCAGCATTTT,CASSQPGASGRPQHF
TRBV12-1,NA,TRBJ1-1,many,TGTGCCAGCAGCTTTAATGGGGAACAAGCTTTCTTT,CASSFNGEQAFF
TRBV27,TRBD2,TRBJ2-1,NA,TGTGCCAGCAGTTTCGGACTAGCGGGAAACGAGCAGTTCTTC,CASSFGLAGNEQFF
TRBV7-2,NA,TRBJ1-2,once,TGTGCCACGGGGAGCCCCAACTATGGCTACACCTTC,CATGSPNYGYTF
TRBV5-1,NA,TRBJ2-7,NA,TGCGCCAGCAGCCATTCATACGTGCGCCCGACCTACGAGCAGTACTTC,CASSHSYVRPTYEQYF
TRBV14,NA,TRBJ2-5,NA,TGTGCCAGCAGCCACAATTTCGGCGAAGGAGAGACCCAGTACTTC,CASSHNFGEGETQYF
TRBV2,NA,TRBJ2-2,NA,TGTGCCAGCAGTGAAGGTCTTTTAACCGGGGAGCTGTTTTTT,CASSEGLLTGELFF
TRBV3-1/TRBV3-2,NA,TRBJ2-2,NA,TGTGCCAGCAGCCAAGGGGGGGAGCTGTTTTTT,CASSQGGELFF
TRBV19,NA,TRBJ2-6,NA,TGTGCCCCGCCGTTTGCTGTGACAGGCGGACCCTCTGGGGCCAACGTCCTGACTTTC,CAPPFAVTGGPSGANVLTF
TRBV6-2/TRBV6-3,NA,TRBJ1-2,NA,TGTGCCAGCAGTTCGACCTATGACTCCGCCTTTGGCTACACCTTC,CASSSTYDSAFGYTF
TRBV7-2,TRBD2,TRBJ2-5,NA,TGTGCCAGCAGCTCACTAGGACTAGCGGGGCAAGAGACCCAGTACTTC,CASSSLGLAGQETQYF
TRBV2,NA,TRBJ1-5,NA,TGTGCCAGCAGTTACCAATGGGCTCAATCGGGTCAGCCCCAGCATTTT,CASSYQWAQSGQPQHF
TRBV4-3,NA,TRBJ1-1,NA,TGCGCCAGCAGCCAAGATGACAGGCGATTCTTTGAAGCTTTCTTT,CASSQDDRRFFEAFF
TRBV11-3,NA,TRBJ2-5,once,TGTGCCAGCAGCCCGGGTGGATTAGGGTCAGAGACCCAGTACTTC,CASSPGGLGSETQYF
TRBV29-1,NA,TRBJ1-1,NA,TGCAGCGTACGGACAGACCTCAACACTGAAGCTTTCTTT,CSVRTDLNTEAFF
TRBV28,TRBD1,TRBJ2-7,NA,TGTGCCAGCAGTGACCACACAGGGGGCTCCTACGAGCAGTACTTC,CASSDHTGGSYEQYF
TRBV11-3,TRBD1,TRBJ1-2,NA,TGTGCCAGCAGCTCGGCAGGGACAGGCGCCCGGAACTATGGCTACACCTTC,CASSSAGTGARNYGYTF
TRBV28,NA,TRBJ1-2,few,TGTGCCAGCAGTTTATCAGACAGGTACTATGGCTACACCTTC,CASSLSDRYYGYTF
TRBV4-3,TRBD2,TRBJ2-3,NA,TGCGCCAGCAGCCAAGATTCCCGACTAGCGGTTACAGATACGCAGTATTTT,CASSQDSRLAVTDTQYF
TRBV28,TRBD1,TRBJ1-1,NA,TGTGCCAGCAGTTTGGGGGGGACAGGTGCTAACACTGAAGCTTTCTTT,CASSLGGTGANTEAFF
TRBV5-1,NA,TRBJ1-5,NA,TGCGCCAGCAGCTTGTCAGGGACTAATCAGCCCCAGCATTTT,CASSLSGTNQPQHF
TRBV14,TRBD1,TRBJ1-1,NA,TGTGCCAGCAGCGACTGGACAGGGAAAGCTTTCTTT,CASSDWTGKAFF
TRBV24-1,NA,TRBJ2-1,NA,TGTGCCACCAGTGATTTAGGCTCCTACAATGAGCAGTTCTTC,CATSDLGSYNEQFF
TRBV6-2/TRBV6-3,NA,TRBJ1-1,NA,TGTGCCAGCAGTTATGATGGTGAGGGAAAAGCTTTCTTT,CASSYDGEGKAFF
TRBV14,NA,TRBJ2-3,NA,TGTGCCAGCAGAGAGGGGCCACAGGGCCCTTTCACAGATACGCAGTATTTT,CASREGPQGPFTDTQYF
TRBV18,NA,TRBJ1-2,NA,TGTGCCAGCTCACCGGGGGGGAATGGCTACACCTTC,CASSPGGNGYTF
TRBV2,TRBD1,TRBJ1-1,once,TGTGCCAGCGTCCGAACAGGGGTCACTGAAGCTTTCTTT,CASVRTGVTEAFF
TRBV5-6,TRBD1,TRBJ1-3,NA,TGTGCCAGCAGCACACCGGGACAGGGTTCTGGAAACACCATATATTTT,CASSTPGQGSGNTIYF
TRBV28,NA,TRBJ2-7,NA,TGTGCCAGCAGTTTACGGACAGCCTCCTACGAGCAGTACTTC,CASSLRTASYEQYF
TRBV29-1,TRBD2,TRBJ2-5,few,TGCAGCGTTGAAGTAGGCGGGGGAGAGACCCAGTACTTC,CSVEVGGGETQYF
TRBV11-2,NA,TRBJ1-2,NA,TGTGCCAGCCGCAGGGAGTTCGCCGATGGCTACACCTTC,CASRREFADGYTF
TRBV6-2/TRBV6-3,TRBD2,TRBJ2-3,NA,TGTGCCAGCAGTTACTCGGCCAGACTAGCGGGGAACACAGATACGCAGTATTTT,CASSYSARLAGNTDTQYF
TRBV7-9,NA,TRBJ1-6,NA,TGTGCCAGCAGCCATAAAGACGGGCCCGCTAATTCACCCCTCCACTTT,CASSHKDGPANSPLHF
TRBV9,NA,TRBJ1-2,NA,TGTGCCAGCAGTAATACTTTTGGCTACACCTTC,CASSNTFGYTF
TRBV6-1,NA,TRBJ1-1,NA,TGTGCCAGCAAGGAGGGGGGCACTGAAGCTTTCTTT,CASKEGGTEAFF
TRBV2,NA,TRBJ1-2,NA,TGTGCCAGCACGGGCGGGTTTGGCTACACCTTC,CASTGGFGYTF
TRBV7-2,NA,TRBJ2-5,NA,TGTGCCAGCAGCTTACGGTTCGGCGAAGCGGTCCAAGAGACCCAGTACTTC,CASSLRFGEAVQETQYF
TRBV27,NA,TRBJ1-1,NA,TGTGCCAGCAGTCTACGTAGTCAGGGCCCGAACACTGAAGCTTTCTTT,CASSLRSQGPNTEAFF
TRBV12-2,NA,TRBJ2-7,NA,TGTGCAAGTCGCTTAGCGAATTTTCGGGACAGGGACCACGAGCAGTACTTC,CASRLANFRDRDHEQYF
TRBV5-8,NA,TRBJ1-5,NA,TGTGCCAGCAGCTGGAATGTAGGCAATCAGCCCCAGCATTTT,CASSWNVGNQPQHF